One and the same sample provided the 4 T cell receptor beta chains below, sequenced in a study of T-cell reconstitution after alpha-beta-depleted transplantation in children. Unique molecular identifiers were built into the TCRbeta library. TCRdb fed the PCR reads into MiXCR, producing one record per CDR3 protein. Among around 960,000 distinct CDR3 sequences listed, 25% to 35% were seen once. The material was PBMCs, mostly from graft donor cells, obtained 360 days after TCRalphabeta/CD19-depleted stem cell transplant. Every receptor here comes from a boy less than two years old who had a stem cell transplant for SCID, so the T cells may come from the graft donor.

In this sample, this clonotype turned up a few times. CDR3 nucleotides: TGTGCCAGCAGAACAGGGTTCCACTATGGCTACACCTTC. It encodes CASRTGFHYGYTF. The chain has TRBV28 and TRBJ1-2; possible D gene TRBD1, 6 bases. The CDR3 has 13 residues. Trimming removed 6 bases at V and 3 bases at J, with 11 bases between. The germline gives CDR1 MDHEN, CDR2 SYDVKM.

In its sample, this clonotype was seen many times. The chain recombines TRBV5-1 with TRBJ2-1; D not certain. This CDR3 spans 14 amino acids. The germline V and J ends were trimmed by 4 bases and 2 bases, with 10 bases remaining between them. From germline, CDR1 is SGHRS and CDR2 YFSETQ. CDR3 sequence reads: CASSAPLPYNEQFF. The CDR3 DNA reads as TGCGCCAGCAGCGCCCCGTTACCCTACAATGAGCAGTTCTTC.

The table lists this clonotype with a few counts. The V gene is TRBV9, the J gene TRBJ2-3; perhaps D is TRBD1 or TRBD2 (5 bases each). Trimming took off 0 bases at V and 1 base at J, with 15 bases between the two ends. The CDR3 is 17 residues long. The germline CDR1 and CDR2 sequences are SGDLS and YYNGEE. This chain's CDR3 is CASSVEIIPGRTDTQYF. The CDR3 DNA reads as TGTGCCAGCAGCGTAGAAATTATTCCGGGGCGCACAGATACGCAGTATTTT.

This clonotype was observed a few times. The chain combines TRBV15 with TRBJ1-3; D remains unclear. CDR3 length: 16 amino acids. CDR1 and CDR2 (germline): LNHNV, YYDKDF (reference sequence). Trimming removed 5 bases at V and 0 bases at J, with 14 bases between. DNA for the CDR3: TGTGCCACCAGCGAGAACCTTGATCGCTCTGGAAACACCATATATTTT. It specifies CATSENLDRSGNTIYF.